Listed below are T cell receptor beta chains from one sample, sequenced in a study of early T cells in non-severe SARS-CoV-2 infection. TCRdb reprocessed the 5' RACE reads with MiXCR, giving one entry per CDR3 protein. The sample lists more than 15,000 distinct CDR3 sequences; 5% were seen once. The sequenced sample was whole blood. The receptors stem from an adult who was a healthcare worker with PCR-confirmed SARS-CoV-2 infection or an uninfected control (not recorded which). CDR3s leave out the opening cysteine and the closing phenylalanine or tryptophan. The size of a clone is reported for some rows only, either as once, few or many, or as a class for expanded clones.

clone size: many; J gene: TRBJ2-7; V gene: TRBV20-1; CDR3 length: 12; CDR3 protein: SARRLAGVYEQY
clone size: many; J gene: TRBJ2-5; V gene: TRBV5-1; CDR3 length: 14; CDR3 protein: ASSLMFLAGEETQY
clone size: few; J gene: TRBJ2-1; V gene: TRBV28; CDR3 length: 12; CDR3 protein: ASSNLAGADEQF
clone size: many; J gene: TRBJ1-5; V gene: TRBV20-1; CDR3 length: 13; CDR3 protein: SARGLPSGYQPQH
clone size: few; J gene: TRBJ1-5; V gene: TRBV12-3/TRBV12-4; CDR3 length: 13; CDR3 protein: ASSLSQGANQPQH
clone size: many; J gene: TRBJ2-3; V gene: TRBV6-2/TRBV6-3; CDR3 length: 18; CDR3 protein: ASSYTTSGSADWERDTQY
clone size: many; J gene: TRBJ2-7; V gene: TRBV6-2/TRBV6-3; CDR3 length: 15; CDR3 protein: ASSYQGQGRGSYEQY
clone size: many; J gene: TRBJ2-5; V gene: TRBV24-1; CDR3 length: 13; CDR3 protein: ATSDFLGVQETQY
clone size: NA; J gene: TRBJ2-3; V gene: TRBV7-6; CDR3 length: 15; CDR3 protein: ASSAGVPEAGTDTQY
clone size: many; J gene: TRBJ2-1; V gene: TRBV5-1; CDR3 length: 15; CDR3 protein: ASSSSMAGGDRDEQF
clone size: few; J gene: TRBJ1-1; V gene: TRBV3-1; CDR3 length: 13; CDR3 protein: ASSLKGLMNTEAF
clone size: medium-sized; J gene: TRBJ2-7; V gene: TRBV20-1; CDR3 length: 11; CDR3 protein: SASPPGHYEQY
clone size: NA; J gene: TRBJ2-1; V gene: TRBV12-3/TRBV12-4; CDR3 length: 11; CDR3 protein: ASSFFYGDEQF
clone size: many; J gene: TRBJ1-1; V gene: TRBV27; CDR3 length: 11; CDR3 protein: ASRPGLTTEAF
clone size: many; J gene: TRBJ2-1; V gene: TRBV27; CDR3 length: 15; CDR3 protein: ASSLVSSGSRNNEQF
clone size: many; J gene: TRBJ2-7; V gene: TRBV7-2; CDR3 length: 14; CDR3 protein: ASSLSMGTGTYEQY
clone size: many; J gene: TRBJ2-1; V gene: TRBV20-1; CDR3 length: 10; CDR3 protein: SAPASPHEQF
clone size: many; J gene: TRBJ2-7; V gene: TRBV27; CDR3 length: 17; CDR3 protein: ASIPTGRKELFGIYEQY
clone size: medium-sized; J gene: TRBJ2-7; V gene: TRBV7-8; CDR3 length: 12; CDR3 protein: ASSWTSGAYEQY
clone size: many; J gene: TRBJ1-1; V gene: TRBV6-5; CDR3 length: 15; CDR3 protein: ASSRRTGGYRDTEAF
clone size: medium-sized; J gene: TRBJ1-5; V gene: TRBV12-3/TRBV12-4; CDR3 length: 15; CDR3 protein: ASSSTFGQGDNQPQH
clone size: NA; J gene: TRBJ2-2; V gene: TRBV19; CDR3 length: 13; CDR3 protein: ASSNSGRGTGELF
clone size: many; J gene: TRBJ2-3; V gene: TRBV28; CDR3 length: 12; CDR3 protein: ASSSPSNQDTQY
clone size: NA; J gene: TRBJ2-7; V gene: TRBV3-2; CDR3 length: 12; CDR3 protein: ASSHEGEPYEQY
clone size: few; J gene: TRBJ1-5; V gene: TRBV7-8; CDR3 length: 12; CDR3 protein: ASSLDSYNQPQH
clone size: NA; J gene: TRBJ2-1; V gene: TRBV20-1; CDR3 length: 13; CDR3 protein: SARDGVAGPTEQF
clone size: many; J gene: TRBJ2-1; V gene: TRBV28; CDR3 length: 12; CDR3 protein: ASSLRVIYREQF
clone size: NA; J gene: TRBJ2-1; V gene: TRBV18; CDR3 length: 13; CDR3 protein: ASSPGREIRNEQF